Each of the 4 T cell receptor beta chains below was sequenced from the same sample in a study of Graves' ophthalmopathy and Graves' hyperthyroidism. RNA transcripts served as template for amplifying TCR beta CDR3 sequences. Scientists carried out first-round RT-PCR using HTBI primers and then a second-round multiplex PCR. TCRdb ran MiXCR on the multiplex PCR reads and lists one entry per CDR3 protein. Of 500,000 to 700,000 distinct CDR3 sequences listed, 22% are singletons. Sample: peripheral blood. The receptors stem from a woman aged 18 to 35 with stable Graves' hyperthyroidism. Some clones in this sample may be carry-over from other donors' samples.

This clonotype was counted ten times or more. The rearrangement links TRBV5-1 to TRBJ2-6; D may be TRBD2 (6 bases). Germline assignment: CDR1 SGHRS and CDR2 YFSETQ. V was clipped by 2 bases and J by 0 bases, with 6 bases between them. The CDR3 is 15 amino acids. The CDR3 region is CASSFSGSGANVLTF. CDR3 DNA: TGCGCCAGCAGCTTTAGCGGCTCTGGGGCCAACGTCCTGACTTTC. The entire variable domain, with the rest obtained from reference TRBV5-1 and TRBJ2-6, is as follows: KAGVTQTPRYLIKTRGQQVTLSCSPISGHRSVSWYQQTPGQGLQFLFEYFSETQRNKGNFPGRFSGRQFSNSRSEMNVSTLELGDSALYLCASSFSGSGANVLTFGAGSRLTVL.

In its sample, this clonotype was seen a few times. V usage is TRBV5-1 and J usage is TRBJ2-7, with D perhaps given as TRBD1 or TRBD2 (5 bases each). CDR1 is SGHRS and CDR2 is YFSETQ in the germline V gene. The CDR3 consists of 14 residues. The V end lost 3 bases, the J end lost 5 bases, and 15 bases lay between the germline ends. The CDR3 region is CASSSLGTENEQYF. DNA of the CDR3: TGCGCCAGCAGCTCACTCGGGACCGAGAACGAGCAGTACTTC.

The J gene is TRBJ2-7, the V gene TRBV4-1, with a tentative D call TRBD1 (6 bases). Trimming pared 0 bases from V and 1 base from J, leaving 7 bases between. In germline, CDR1 is MGHRA, CDR2 YSYEKL. CDR3 length: 14 amino acids. CDR3 sequence: CASSQDTGSYEQYF. DNA for the CDR3: TGCGCCAGCAGCCAAGACACAGGGTCCTACGAGCAGTACTTC.

At least ten counts were recorded for this clonotype. This chain links TRBV6-2 or TRBV6-3 with TRBJ1-1; no clear D. The germline V gene encodes CDR1 MNHEY and CDR2 SVGEGT. The CDR3 runs to 12 residues. Trimming removed 7 bases at V and 5 bases at J, with 11 bases between. CDR3 DNA sequence: TGTGCCAGCAAAGACCCCAGTACTGAAGCTTTCTTT. This codes for CASKDPSTEAFF.